The 21 T cell receptor beta chains reported below all come from one sample, sequenced in a study of T cells after yellow fever vaccination. In TCRdb, the 5' RACE reads were re-called with MiXCR into one record per CDR3 protein. The sample records 300,000 or so distinct CDR3 sequences, 7% to 10% being singletons. The input for sequencing was PBMCs, taken roughly seven weeks after the first yellow fever vaccination. Receptors were obtained from a man younger than 35 who received the YFV17D yellow fever vaccine.

This clonotype was picked up a small number of times. V usage is TRBV30 and J usage is TRBJ2-7; D is uncertain. V lost 6 bases and J 4 bases, leaving 16 bases between the germline ends. CDR1 is GTSNPN, CDR2 SVGIG, per germline (reference sequence). The CDR3 length is 13 residues. CDR3 amino acids: CACMTRLGYEQYF. The DNA of the CDR3 is TGTGCCTGCATGACACGTCTGGGATACGAGCAGTACTTC.

This clonotype occurred a few times. The rearrangement uses TRBV7-9 and TRBJ2-2; 7 nucleotides match TRBD2. The trim removed 5 bases at V and 2 bases at J, leaving 8 bases unmatched. The germline gives CDR1 SEHNR, CDR2 FQNEAQ (reference sequence). The CDR3 is 16 residues long. This chain's CDR3 is CASSAPGLSNTGELFF. CDR3 coding DNA: TGTGCCAGCAGCGCTCCGGGACTATCAAACACCGGGGAGCTGTTTTTT.

This clonotype was picked up many times. The chain combines TRBV12-3 or TRBV12-4 with TRBJ1-3; D unclear. V was clipped by 6 bases and J by 2 bases, with 5 bases between them. This CDR3 has 12 amino acids. The CDR3 coding sequence is TGTGCCAGCAGCTCCACTGGAAACACCATATATTTT. It is translated as CASSSTGNTIYF.

In its sample, this clonotype was seen a few times. The chain carries TRBV18 and TRBJ2-7; 7 bases map to TRBD1. From germline, CDR1 is KGHSH and CDR2 LQKENI. Trimming cost V 4 bases and J 5 bases; bases outside gene matches: 5. This CDR3 has 13 amino acids. The CDR3 sequence: CASSLRQGDEQYV. Here the CDR3 DNA reads TGTGCCAGCTCACTCCGTCAGGGGGACGAGCAGTACGTC.

A remark on this clonotype: Possible read error: a much larger clone is one base away. The genes are TRBV20-1 and TRBJ2-5; tentatively, D is TRBD2 (7 bases). This CDR3 is 14 amino acids long. Germline loops: CDR1 DFQATT, CDR2 SNEGSKA (reference sequence). The CDR3 region has the DNA TGCAGTGTCCTCTTAGGGGGGGCAGGGGAGATCCAGTACTTC. Encoded protein: CSVLLGGAGEIQYF.

J is TRBJ1-5 and V is TRBV19, with unresolved D. Germline-derived CDR1 and CDR2 are LNHDA and SQIVND (reference sequence). V dropped 1 base and J dropped 7 bases, with 17 bases sitting between them. The CDR3 is made up of 16 amino acids. CDR3 DNA: TGTGCCAGTAGTATAGTTAATCGGGCAGGCGGCCAGCCCCAGCATTTT. It specifies CASSIVNRAGGQPQHF.

The chain links TRBV4-1 to TRBJ1-5; 7 nucleotides line up with TRBD1. There are 15 residues in the CDR3. Germline values: CDR1 MGHRA, CDR2 YSYEKL. Germline trimming cut 3 bases from V and 1 base from J; bases unmatched to any gene: 3. In DNA form, the CDR3 reads TGCGCCAGCAGCCAGCGGGGACAGAGCAATCAGCCCCAGCATTTT. This gives the protein CASSQRGQSNQPQHF.

This clonotype was seen ten or more times. The chain carries TRBV5-1 and TRBJ2-1; tentative D call: TRBD1 (6 bases). Trimming took 1 base from V and 2 from J, leaving 13 bases between them. The CDR3 extends over 16 amino acids. Germline values: CDR1 SGHRS, CDR2 YFSETQ. The CDR3 DNA follows: TGCGCCAGCAGCTTGATGAGTCAGGGGACCTACAATGAGCAGTTCTTC. This codes for CASSLMSQGTYNEQFF.

The V gene is TRBV4-3, the J gene TRBJ2-1; 10 bases agree with TRBD2. Per the germline V gene, CDR1 is LGHNA and CDR2 is YSLEER. Germline trimming cut 4 bases from V and 5 bases from J; bases unmatched to any gene: 2. The CDR3 is 14 residues long. The DNA for the CDR3 is TGCGCCAGCAGCCGCAGCGGGGGGGACAATGAGCAGTTCTTC. Protein: CASSRSGGDNEQFF.

This clonotype was counted a few times. The rearrangement uses TRBV5-4 and TRBJ2-5; TRBD2 aligns across 12 bases. The V gene's germline CDR1 is SGHNT and CDR2 YYREEE (reference sequence). CDR3 length: 16 residues. Trimming at V came to 4 bases and at J to 1 base, leaving 5 bases not matched to a gene. CDR3 nucleotide sequence: TGTGCCAGCAGCGCCAAGACTAGCGGGGGCCAAGAGACCCAGTACTTC. Its translation: CASSAKTSGGQETQYF.

This clonotype was found a few times. V usage is TRBV4-2 and J usage is TRBJ2-5, with 8 bases identical to TRBD2. CDR3 length: 15 residues. The V segment lost 0 bases and the J segment 5 bases; nucleotides outside the gene matches: 5. The germline V gene encodes CDR1 LGHNA and CDR2 YNFKEQ. CDR3 DNA sequence: TGTGCCAGCAGCCAAGATGTAGCGGGGACTGAGACCCAGTACTTC. As protein: CASSQDVAGTETQYF.

V and J are TRBV6-2 or TRBV6-3 and TRBJ2-5; D is unclear. CDR3 length: 16 amino acids. Trimming took off 5 bases at V and 2 bases at J, with 18 bases between the two ends. Germline V CDR1 and CDR2: MNHEY, SVGEGT. The CDR3: CASSHRLRVDQETQYF. DNA for the CDR3: TGTGCCAGCAGTCATCGCCTGAGAGTCGATCAAGAGACCCAGTACTTC.

This chain uses TRBV20-1 with TRBJ1-2, with 10 bases matching TRBD1. This CDR3 has 16 amino acids. V shed 2 bases and J 3 bases; nucleotides not matched to a gene: 9. Germline CDR1 is DFQATT and CDR2 is SNEGSKA (reference sequence). The CDR3 DNA sequence: TGCAGTGCTAGAACCAAGACAGGGGGCGCACACTATGGCTACACCTTC. Its translation is CSARTKTGGAHYGYTF.

The rearrangement links TRBV20-1 to TRBJ2-7; D is tentatively TRBD1 or TRBD2 (5 bases each). The CDR3 consists of 13 residues. The germline CDR1 and CDR2 sequences are DFQATT and SNEGSKA (reference sequence). Trimming pared 4 bases from V and 6 bases from J, leaving 16 bases between. This CDR3 is CSANPAGAREQYV. The CDR3 DNA reads as TGCAGTGCTAACCCGGCCGGGGCGCGCGAGCAGTACGTC.

This chain uses TRBV20-1 with TRBJ2-3; 8 nucleotides align to TRBD2. The germline gives CDR1 DFQATT, CDR2 SNEGSKA (reference sequence). CDR3 length: 15 amino acids. The V and J ends lost 7 bases and 7 bases, in that order; junction bases with no gene match: 16. The CDR3 protein is CSGVDTSGSGNTQYF. In DNA, the CDR3 is TGCAGTGGGGTGGATACTAGCGGCAGCGGGAATACGCAGTATTTT.

In this sample, this clonotype turned up a few times. This chain links TRBV5-6 with TRBJ2-7; D not certain. This CDR3 is 14 amino acids long. Germline values: CDR1 SGHDT, CDR2 YYEEEE. V lost 1 base, J lost 5 bases, and 13 bases lay in between. CDR3 protein: CASSLRWKWDEQYV. The CDR3 DNA follows: TGTGCCAGCAGCTTGCGGTGGAAGTGGGACGAGCAGTACGTC.

This clonotype was detected only a few times. The J gene is TRBJ2-5, the V gene TRBV29-1; D might be TRBD2 (6 bases). The germline V gene encodes CDR1 SQVTM and CDR2 ANQGSEA. Trimming stripped 5 bases from V and 1 base from J, with 11 bases between. CDR3 length equals 13 residues. The chain's CDR3 is CSVPGLFQETQYF. The CDR3 region has the DNA TGCAGCGTTCCGGGACTTTTCCAAGAGACCCAGTACTTC.

This clonotype was recorded at least ten times. In DNA form, the CDR3 reads TGTGCCAGCAGCTTGCTGGGACTAGCGGTCCCCTCTGAGCAGTTCTTC. Translated, it gives CASSLLGLAVPSEQFF. V gene TRBV7-2 combines with J gene TRBJ2-1; 11 bases fit TRBD2. With V trimmed by 3 bases and J by 9 bases, 10 bases remained unmatched. Germline CDR1 reads SGHTA; CDR2 reads FQGNSA. The CDR3 contains 16 residues.

This clonotype has more than one count but fewer than ten. The chain carries TRBV7-8 and TRBJ1-1; 8 bases are a match to TRBD1. The CDR3 sequence is 17 residues long. Germline assignment: CDR1 SGHVS and CDR2 FQNEAQ. V was pared by 5 bases and J by 4 bases, with 15 bases of the junction left unmatched. The CDR3 DNA reads as TGTGCCAGCAGCGAACACACAGGGGGTGCTGGTCGCACTGAAGCTTTCTTT. This encodes CASSEHTGGAGRTEAFF.

The V gene is TRBV7-2, the J gene TRBJ2-4, with D maybe TRBD1 (7 bases). The CDR3 runs to 14 residues. The V end lost 5 bases, the J end lost 3 bases, and 11 bases lay between the germline ends. In germline, CDR1 is SGHTA, CDR2 FQGNSA. CDR3 loop: CASSPGGGKNIQYF. The CDR3 DNA reads TGTGCCAGCAGCCCAGGGGGAGGCAAAAACATTCAGTACTTC.

The chain carries TRBV20-1 and TRBJ2-2; 7 bases match TRBD1. The V gene's germline CDR1 is DFQATT and CDR2 SNEGSKA (reference sequence). Losses at the gene ends were 6 bases for V and 1 base for J; bases not matched to a gene: 8. The length of the CDR3 is 15 residues. The CDR3 nucleotides are TGCAGTGCCCCGACAGGGACCCTGAACACCGGGGAGCTGTTTTTT. Amino acid sequence: CSAPTGTLNTGELFF.